This entry lists 26 T cell receptor beta chains sequenced from one sample in a study of cytomegalovirus exposure and HLA in healthy donors. It was with 60 Vbeta and 13 Jbeta primers that the PCR ran. Clones were sequenced by immunoSEQ multiplex PCR, and TCRdb holds only the in-frame ones, with some missing. The repertoire has some 110,000 clones, more than 60% of them found once; the top ten carry about 3.6%. Sequencing input: PBMCs. These receptors were obtained from a man between 60 and 75 years old in good health and CMV-seronegative.

The chain joins TRBV5-1 to TRBJ2-5; possibly TRBD1 for D (6 bases). V was cut by 7 bases and J by 2 bases, with 18 bases left in between. CDR1 is SGHRS and CDR2 is YFSETQ in the germline V gene. The CDR3 length is 15 residues. Written as DNA, the CDR3 is TGCGCCAGCGCTCAGGGGTATACTACTCAAGAGACCCAGTACTTC. Translation: CASAQGYTTQETQYF.

V is TRBV5-4 and J is TRBJ2-2, with 7 bases that match TRBD1. CDR1 is SGHNT, CDR2 YYREEE, per germline (reference sequence). The CDR3 has 16 amino acids. J lost 2 bases, V lost 1 base, and 5 bases had no gene match. The chain's CDR3 is CASSLRTGLNTGELFF. In DNA form, the CDR3 reads TGTGCCAGCAGCTTGAGGACAGGCCTTAACACCGGGGAGCTGTTTTTT.

The V and J genes are TRBV5-1 and TRBJ1-1; possibly TRBD1 for D (5 bases). V was shortened by 4 bases and J by 5 bases, with 21 bases between the two germline ends. This CDR3 has 16 amino acids. Germline assignment: CDR1 SGHRS and CDR2 YFSETQ. The CDR3 loop is CASSLREAGRMTEAFF. The CDR3 nucleotides are TGCGCCAGCAGCCTACGGGAGGCAGGGAGGATGACTGAAGCTTTCTTT.

This chain connects TRBV13 to TRBJ1-4; 7 bases match TRBD1. The CDR3 covers 14 residues. Germline CDR1 PRHDT, CDR2 FYEKMQ (reference sequence). The V gene end was trimmed by 5 bases and the J gene end by 4 bases; junction bases not matched to a gene: 4. The CDR3 loop reads CASSPGQSNEKLFF. In DNA form, the CDR3 reads TGTGCCAGCAGCCCGGGACAGAGTAATGAAAAACTGTTTTTT.

The chain carries TRBV6-5 and TRBJ2-3; TRBD1 aligns across 9 bases. The CDR3 is 15 amino acids. CDR1 and CDR2 from the germline V gene are MNHEY and SVGAGI. With 2 bases clipped from V and 4 bases from J, the junction kept 4 bases outside the gene matches. CDR3 region: CASSYGTGSADTQYF. CDR3 nucleotides: TGTGCCAGCAGTTACGGGACAGGGAGCGCAGATACGCAGTATTTT.

This clone was counted once. CDR3 amino acids: CASSFTGTTEAFF. In DNA, the CDR3 is TGCGCCAGCAGCTTTACAGGGACCACTGAAGCTTTCTTT. This chain joins TRBV5-1 and TRBJ1-1; a weak D match, TRBD1 (6 bases). V gave up 2 bases and J gave up 4 bases, with 9 bases separating them. Germline V gene data show CDR1 as SGHRS and CDR2 as YFSETQ. CDR3 size: 13 residues.

The chain combines TRBV7-9 with TRBJ2-2, with 8 bases identical to TRBD1. The CDR3 contains 17 residues. Germline trimming cut 1 base from V and 5 bases from J; bases unmatched to any gene: 9. The germline V gene has CDR1 SEHNR and CDR2 FQNEAQ (reference sequence). CDR3 in DNA: TGTGCCAGCAGCTTAGGGGACAGGCTTCGAGGAACCGGGGAGCTGTTTTTT. Translating it yields CASSLGDRLRGTGELFF.

The chain is built from TRBV2 and TRBJ1-2; D possibly corresponds to TRBD1 (6 bases). CDR3 length equals 16 residues. Germline V gene sequence: CDR1 SNHLY, CDR2 FYNNEI. V was pared by 6 bases and J by 1 base, with 18 bases between. The CDR3 protein is CASRKGRDNRNYGYTF. The CDR3 bases are TGTGCCAGCAGAAAGGGAAGGGACAACCGTAACTATGGCTACACCTTC.

The chain is built from TRBV9 and TRBJ1-1; tentative D call: TRBD1 (6 bases). V lost 4 bases and J lost 3, with 16 bases in between. Per the germline V gene, CDR1 is SGDLS and CDR2 is YYNGEE. The length of the CDR3 is 15 residues. The CDR3 DNA reads TGTGCCAGCAGCAGGATCAGGGGCTCGTACACTGAAGCTTTCTTT. Translated, it gives CASSRIRGSYTEAFF.

The gene calls are TRBV6-1 and TRBJ2-6, with 8 bases lining up with TRBD2. CDR3 length: 17 residues. The ends lost 2 bases at V and 2 bases at J; junction bases unmatched: 5. Germline CDR1 MNHNS, CDR2 SASEGT. CDR3 residues: CASSEISGRAGANVLTF. In DNA form, the CDR3 reads TGTGCCAGCAGTGAAATCTCCGGGAGGGCTGGGGCCAACGTCCTGACTTTC.

This chain connects TRBV6-1 to TRBJ1-4; D is unclear. Germline V gene sequence: CDR1 MNHNS, CDR2 SASEGT. This CDR3 contains 15 residues. The ends were cut back, 2 bases at V and 8 bases at J, with 15 bases in the middle. In DNA form, the CDR3 reads TGTGCCAGCAGTGAATCTGGGAGGAGAGGAGAAAAACTGTTTTTT. Residues: CASSESGRRGEKLFF.

The V and J genes are TRBV19 and TRBJ2-2; 8 bases are a match to TRBD1. The CDR3 loop spans 14 amino acids. With 6 bases clipped from V and 2 bases from J, the junction kept 2 bases outside the gene matches. Germline V gene sequence: CDR1 LNHDA, CDR2 SQIVND (reference sequence). CDR3 residues: CASRGQANTGELFF. Here the CDR3 DNA reads TGTGCCAGTAGGGGACAGGCTAACACCGGGGAGCTGTTTTTT.

V usage is TRBV7-9 and J usage is TRBJ2-5, with 8 bases aligning to TRBD1. The CDR3 covers 15 residues. Germline CDR1 reads SEHNR; CDR2 reads FQNEAQ (reference sequence). The V gene end was trimmed by 1 base and the J gene end by 3 bases; junction bases not matched to a gene: 4. The CDR3 nucleotides are TGTGCCAGCAGCTTAGGCAGGGGGCGGGAAGAGACCCAGTACTTC. As protein: CASSLGRGREETQYF.

This chain's CDR3 is CASTLQASYNEQFF. The CDR3 DNA is TGTGCCAGCACTCTTCAGGCCTCCTACAATGAGCAGTTCTTC. The rearrangement uses TRBV2 and TRBJ2-1; D is ambiguous. In germline, CDR1 is SNHLY, CDR2 FYNNEI. The CDR3 is 14 amino acids. V lost 7 bases and J lost 0, with 10 bases in between.

The genes are TRBV30 and TRBJ2-2, with 7 bases lining up with TRBD1. J was trimmed by 4 bases and V by 4 bases; bases with no gene match: 0. The CDR3 contains 12 residues. The germline gives CDR1 GTSNPN, CDR2 SVGIG (reference sequence). CDR3 DNA: TGTGCCTGGAACAGGGGCACCGGGGAGCTGTTTTTT. Protein: CAWNRGTGELFF.

The V gene is TRBV6-1, the J gene TRBJ1-5; 10 bases map to TRBD1. This CDR3 region has 15 residues. The junction had 4 bases not matched to a gene; V was cut back by 2 bases and J by 6 bases. In germline, CDR1 is MNHNS, CDR2 SASEGT. Here the CDR3 reads CASSERGQGGQPQHF. CDR3 bases: TGTGCCAGCAGTGAAAGAGGACAGGGGGGTCAGCCCCAGCATTTT.

The rearrangement links TRBV5-4 to TRBJ2-1; D might be TRBD1 (5 bases). Germline-derived CDR1 and CDR2 are SGHNT and YYREEE (reference sequence). The ends were cut back, 4 bases at V and 0 bases at J, with 20 bases in the middle. CDR3 length: 18 residues. CDR3 sequence: CASSGAWGKYSSYNEQFF. The CDR3, as DNA: TGTGCCAGCAGCGGGGCCTGGGGAAAGTATAGCTCCTACAATGAGCAGTTCTTC.

This clone showed up just a few times. The genes are TRBV6-5 and TRBJ1-6, with D unresolved. The germline gives CDR1 MNHEY, CDR2 SVGAGI. Trimming left V 5 bases short and J 4 bases short, with 3 bases between. The CDR3 runs to 12 residues. The CDR3: CASSRYNSPLHF. CDR3 DNA: TGTGCCAGCAGTCGGTATAATTCACCCCTCCACTTT.

The J gene is TRBJ2-1, the V gene TRBV5-1, with 9 bases that match TRBD2. Germline-derived CDR1 and CDR2 are SGHRS and YFSETQ. The CDR3 extends over 16 amino acids. V lost 0 bases and J lost 2; bases outside the gene matches: 3. This CDR3 reads CASSLVASGAYNEQFF. For the CDR3, the DNA is TGCGCCAGCAGCTTGGTTGCTAGCGGGGCCTACAATGAGCAGTTCTTC.

This clone showed up just a few times. J is TRBJ1-6 and V is TRBV5-1; perhaps TRBD1 as D (5 bases). Germline-derived CDR1 and CDR2 are SGHRS and YFSETQ. The CDR3 extends over 18 amino acids. Deletions cut 0 bases from V and 9 bases from J, with 22 bases between. CDR3 nucleotides: TGCGCCAGCAGCTTGGCCGGGGGTCGGGGTCCCCTAGGTTCACCCCTCCACTTT. Protein: CASSLAGGRGPLGSPLHF.

The V and J genes are TRBV18 and TRBJ2-2; D is uncertain. CDR1 and CDR2 (germline): KGHSH, LQKENI. The CDR3 spans 15 residues. V lost 3 bases and J lost 0, with 8 bases in between. CDR3: CASSPAYTNTGELFF. CDR3 DNA: TGTGCCAGCTCACCGGCTTATACGAACACCGGGGAGCTGTTTTTT.

V and J are TRBV29-1 and TRBJ1-1, with D possibly matching TRBD1 (5 bases). Germline-derived CDR1 and CDR2 are SQVTM and ANQGSEA. CDR3 size: 11 residues. Trimming took off 7 bases at V and 1 base at J, with 7 bases between the two ends. In nucleotides, the CDR3 is TGCAGCGGACAGCAGAACACTGAAGCTTTCTTT. Translation gives CSGQQNTEAFF.

The CDR3 DNA reads as TGTGCCAGCTCACTCGACAGGGATAAGTTCTTC. Its translation: CASSLDRDKFF. V gene TRBV18 combines with J gene TRBJ2-1; TRBD1 aligns across 7 bases. With 4 bases clipped from V and 14 bases from J, the junction kept 5 bases outside the gene matches. Germline V gives CDR1 KGHSH, CDR2 LQKENI. This CDR3 has 11 residues.

This sequence joins TRBV7-3 and TRBJ2-5; 8 bases line up with TRBD2. The CDR3 loop spans 17 amino acids. Germline values: CDR1 SGHTA, CDR2 FQGTGA. The J segment lost 5 bases and the V segment lost 3 bases, leaving 14 bases of the junction unmatched. Here the CDR3 DNA reads TGTGCCAGCAGCTTGGGGCCCATCGGGGGGGGGTTGGAGACCCAGTACTTC. Protein: CASSLGPIGGGLETQYF.

The chain is built from TRBV2 and TRBJ1-2, with TRBD1 matching 7 bases. The CDR3 has 15 residues. The germline V gene encodes CDR1 SNHLY and CDR2 FYNNEI. V lost 8 bases, J lost 2 bases, and 11 bases stayed unmatched. The CDR3 sequence is CASPQGQSTNYGYTF. CDR3 nucleotides: TGTGCCAGCCCCCAGGGACAGTCGACAAACTATGGCTACACCTTC.

This chain connects TRBV5-8 to TRBJ2-5, with a weak D call TRBD1 (7 bases). The V end was cut by 4 bases, the J end by 5 bases, with 15 bases between. This CDR3 comprises 14 residues. From germline, CDR1 is SGHTS and CDR2 YDEGEE. Here the CDR3 DNA reads TGTGCCAGCAGCCGGGGGACAGCTTTGGAGACCCAGTACTTC. Translation gives CASSRGTALETQYF.